The 7 T cell receptor beta chains presented below share a single source sample, sequenced in a study of regulatory T cells in long-lasting Graves disease. Assembly of TCR beta libraries relied on iRepertoire HTBI primers together with Arm-PCR of CDR3 regions. TCRdb re-called the multiplex PCR reads with MiXCR, one entry per CDR3 protein. The profile shows 450,000 to 600,000 distinct CDR3 sequences, approximately 12% of them singletons. Indicated time point: newly diagnosed GD, antithyroid drugs for less than 3 months. There was RNA extracted from PBMCs, and the TCR library was made from it. The same sample was also studied in work on T cells in Graves' hyperthyroidism and ophthalmopathy.

Sequencing used peripheral blood mononuclear cells (PBMCs), obtained at new diagnosis, from a patient treated with antithyroid drugs. All receptors come from a man aged 25-40 years with Graves disease.

This sequence joins TRBV4-1 and TRBJ2-3; D is unresolved. The CDR3 length is 14 residues. CDR1 and CDR2 (germline): MGHRA, YSYEKL. V lost 2 bases to trimming and J lost 2 bases, with 8 bases between them. The DNA of the CDR3 is TGCGCCAGCAGCCAAACGGTTCTCACAGATACGCAGTATTTT. It is translated as CASSQTVLTDTQYF.

In its sample, this clonotype was seen many times. The gene calls are TRBV19 and TRBJ2-3; no firm D call. The germline V gene has CDR1 LNHDA and CDR2 SQIVND (reference sequence). The CDR3 spans 13 residues. The ends were cut back, 6 bases at V and 0 bases at J, with 7 bases in the middle. CDR3 sequence reads: CASRRVSTDTQYF. The CDR3 DNA reads as TGTGCCAGTAGACGGGTGAGCACAGATACGCAGTATTTT.

The chain is built from TRBV19 and TRBJ2-2, with unresolved D. Between the trimmed V and J ends, which lost 6 bases and 2 bases, there was a span of 13 bases. Germline V CDR1 and CDR2: LNHDA, SQIVND (reference sequence). The CDR3 has 15 residues. The CDR3 spells CASSPSTHNTGELFF. In DNA form, the CDR3 reads TGTGCCAGTAGCCCGAGCACTCATAACACCGGGGAGCTGTTTTTT.

This clonotype appeared a few times. The rearrangement uses TRBV5-5 and TRBJ2-7; 9 nucleotides align to TRBD1. This CDR3 is built from 15 residues. J was trimmed by 1 base and V by 5 bases; bases with no gene match: 7. Germline CDR1 is SGHKS and CDR2 is YYEKEE (reference sequence). The CDR3 coding sequence is TGTGCCAGCAGTTTCACAGGGGGCAGGTCCTACGAGCAGTACTTC. It yields the protein CASSFTGGRSYEQYF.

There are many counts of this clonotype. The chain links TRBV27 to TRBJ2-1; D is unclear. Per the germline V gene, CDR1 is MNHEY and CDR2 is SMNVEV (reference sequence). Between the trimmed V and J ends, which lost 2 bases and 7 bases, there was a span of 12 bases. The CDR3 loop spans 14 amino acids. The CDR3 DNA is TGTGCCAGCAGTTTAAGACTCATGGGGAATGAGCAGTTCTTC. It translates to CASSLRLMGNEQFF.

At least ten counts were recorded for this clonotype. The chain combines TRBV20-1 with TRBJ1-1, with TRBD1 identical over 7 bases. Germline V lookup: CDR1 DFQATT, CDR2 SNEGSKA (reference sequence). Trimming took 5 bases from V and 5 from J; bases not matched to a gene: 14. There are 15 residues in the CDR3. CDR3 amino acids: CSAPPGTVARTEAFF. DNA for the CDR3: TGCAGTGCTCCGCCCGGGACAGTGGCGAGAACTGAAGCTTTCTTT.

The table lists this clonotype with a few counts. The chain carries TRBV4-1 and TRBJ2-2; D call uncertain. This CDR3 has 16 residues. Trimming shortened V by 1 base and J by 0 bases, and 9 bases separated the two germline ends. Germline CDR1 is MGHRA and CDR2 is YSYEKL. The CDR3 loop is CASSQVRSTNTGELFF. The DNA of the CDR3 is TGCGCCAGCAGCCAAGTCAGGTCCACGAACACCGGGGAGCTGTTTTTT.